A selection of T cell receptor beta chains follows, all from one sample in a study of blood T cell repertoires in COVID-19. Libraries were prepared by immunoSEQ multiplex PCR; TCRdb keeps only in-frame clonotypes and omits some of them. The sample carries hundreds of thousands of clones, roughly 91% recorded once. The sample taken for sequencing was PBMCs or T cells enriched from blood (not recorded which). These receptors came from a woman in her fifties or sixties in a cohort exposed to, infected with or recovered from COVID-19 (not recorded which). CDR3s include the opening cysteine and the closing phenylalanine or tryptophan. D genes are given only for firm matches. Only some rows state a clone size, as once, few, many or a class for expanded clones.

abundance: -
d_gene: TRBD2
v_gene: TRBV27
j_gene: TRBJ2-7
CDR3aa: CASSLSFGLAGEEQYF
CDR3nt: TGTGCCAGCAGTTTATCATTCGGGCTAGCGGGAGAAGAGCAGTACTTC

abundance: -
d_gene: TRBD1
v_gene: TRBV2
j_gene: TRBJ1-2
CDR3aa: CASSEVVGTGLNYGYTF
CDR3nt: TGTGCCAGCAGTGAGGTTGTGGGGACAGGGCTTAACTATGGCTACACCTTC

abundance: -
d_gene: -
v_gene: TRBV6-6
j_gene: TRBJ1-4
CDR3aa: CASSYERGEKLFF
CDR3nt: TGTGCCAGCAGTTATGAACGGGGAGAAAAACTGTTTTTT

abundance: -
d_gene: -
v_gene: TRBV7-9
j_gene: TRBJ2-7
CDR3aa: CASSLSYEQYF
CDR3nt: TGTGCCAGCAGCTTGTCTTACGAGCAGTACTTC

abundance: -
d_gene: TRBD1
v_gene: TRBV5-4
j_gene: TRBJ2-7
CDR3aa: CASSLPGQPYEQYF
CDR3nt: TGTGCCAGCAGTCTTCCGGGACAGCCCTACGAGCAGTACTTC

abundance: -
d_gene: TRBD1
v_gene: TRBV18
j_gene: TRBJ2-7
CDR3aa: CASSPQEGTGEDEQYF
CDR3nt: TGTGCCAGCTCACCACAAGAAGGGACAGGGGAGGACGAGCAGTACTTC

abundance: -
d_gene: -
v_gene: TRBV7-3
j_gene: TRBJ2-1
CDR3aa: CASSLSFPGEQFF
CDR3nt: TGTGCCAGCAGCTTATCTTTCCCCGGTGAGCAGTTCTTC

abundance: -
d_gene: -
v_gene: TRBV6-2/TRBV6-3
j_gene: TRBJ2-5
CDR3aa: CASSFNQETQYF
CDR3nt: TGTGCCAGCAGTTTTAATCAAGAGACCCAGTACTTC

abundance: -
d_gene: TRBD1
v_gene: TRBV7-9
j_gene: TRBJ1-4
CDR3aa: CASSLGGGAEKLFF
CDR3nt: TGTGCCAGCAGCTTAGGAGGGGGCGCAGAAAAACTGTTTTTT

abundance: -
d_gene: -
v_gene: TRBV9
j_gene: TRBJ1-3
CDR3aa: CASSVEVRGSSGNTIYF
CDR3nt: TGTGCCAGCAGCGTAGAGGTAAGGGGGAGCTCTGGAAACACCATATATTTT

abundance: once
d_gene: -
v_gene: TRBV19
j_gene: TRBJ1-4
CDR3aa: CASSTRGKVEKLFF
CDR3nt: TGTGCCAGTAGTACGAGGGGGAAGGTGGAAAAACTGTTTTTT

abundance: -
d_gene: TRBD2
v_gene: TRBV2
j_gene: TRBJ2-1
CDR3aa: CASGPPGTSSSYNEQFF
CDR3nt: TGTGCCAGCGGCCCGCCCGGGACTAGCAGCTCCTACAATGAGCAGTTCTTC

abundance: -
d_gene: -
v_gene: TRBV6-5
j_gene: TRBJ1-4
CDR3aa: CASTATATNEKLFF
CDR3nt: TGTGCCAGCACGGCGACAGCAACTAATGAAAAACTGTTTTTT

abundance: -
d_gene: -
v_gene: TRBV11-3
j_gene: TRBJ2-1
CDR3aa: CASSLESWTEIGEQFF
CDR3nt: TGTGCCAGCAGCTTAGAATCGTGGACAGAGATAGGGGAGCAGTTCTTC

abundance: few
d_gene: -
v_gene: TRBV28
j_gene: TRBJ2-2
CDR3aa: CASSPPGRGTGELFF
CDR3nt: TGTGCCAGCAGTCCCCCCGGGAGAGGCACCGGGGAGCTGTTTTTT

abundance: -
d_gene: TRBD1
v_gene: TRBV10-1
j_gene: TRBJ2-7
CDR3aa: CASSAQGVDEQYF
CDR3nt: TGCGCCAGCAGCGCCCAGGGGGTCGACGAGCAGTACTTC

abundance: once
d_gene: -
v_gene: TRBV27
j_gene: TRBJ2-6
CDR3aa: CASSLSGGGRLLTF
CDR3nt: TGTGCCAGCAGTTTAAGTGGCGGAGGACGGCTCCTGACTTTC

abundance: -
d_gene: -
v_gene: TRBV27
j_gene: TRBJ2-5
CDR3aa: CASAPLAAGRETQYF
CDR3nt: TGTGCCAGCGCCCCCTTAGCGGCCGGACGGGAGACCCAGTACTTC

abundance: -
d_gene: TRBD1
v_gene: TRBV5-6
j_gene: TRBJ1-3
CDR3aa: CASSPGQALSGNTIYF
CDR3nt: TGTGCCAGCAGCCCAGGACAGGCGCTCTCTGGAAACACCATATATTTT

abundance: -
d_gene: -
v_gene: TRBV3-1/TRBV3-2
j_gene: TRBJ2-1
CDR3aa: CASSQEFGGNEQFF
CDR3nt: TGTGCCAGCAGCCAAGAGTTTGGGGGGAATGAGCAGTTCTTC

abundance: -
d_gene: -
v_gene: TRBV19
j_gene: TRBJ1-1
CDR3aa: CASDRGGVMMNTEAFF
CDR3nt: TGTGCCAGCGATCGAGGAGGGGTAATGATGAACACTGAAGCTTTCTTT

abundance: -
d_gene: TRBD1
v_gene: TRBV9
j_gene: TRBJ2-5
CDR3aa: CASSVVSAGTGLETQYF
CDR3nt: TGTGCCAGCAGCGTAGTTTCGGCCGGGACAGGGCTGGAGACCCAGTACTTC

abundance: few
d_gene: -
v_gene: TRBV27
j_gene: TRBJ1-6
CDR3aa: CASSLSNPAEYNSPLHF
CDR3nt: TGTGCCAGCAGTTTATCGAACCCGGCGGAATATAATTCACCCCTCCACTTT

abundance: -
d_gene: -
v_gene: TRBV5-1
j_gene: TRBJ1-2
CDR3aa: CASSGGTNYGYTF
CDR3nt: TGCGCCAGCAGCGGAGGGACGAACTATGGCTACACCTTC

abundance: -
d_gene: TRBD2
v_gene: TRBV28
j_gene: TRBJ2-1
CDR3aa: CASRGLAGGYNEQFF
CDR3nt: TGTGCCAGCAGGGGACTAGCGGGAGGGTACAATGAGCAGTTCTTC

abundance: -
d_gene: TRBD1
v_gene: TRBV6-6
j_gene: TRBJ2-4
CDR3aa: CASRTLGQGNIQYF
CDR3nt: TGTGCCAGCAGGACCCTTGGACAGGGAAACATTCAGTACTTC

abundance: -
d_gene: TRBD2
v_gene: TRBV30
j_gene: TRBJ2-1
CDR3aa: CAWRTSGTSDEQFF
CDR3nt: TGTGCCTGGCGAACGTCCGGGACTAGCGACGAGCAGTTCTTC

abundance: -
d_gene: -
v_gene: TRBV27
j_gene: TRBJ1-6
CDR3aa: CASSWGGHNSPLHF
CDR3nt: TGTGCCAGCAGTTGGGGAGGGCATAATTCACCCCTCCACTTT

abundance: -
d_gene: TRBD1
v_gene: TRBV28
j_gene: TRBJ1-2
CDR3aa: CASSLYLQGDYGYTF
CDR3nt: TGTGCCAGCAGTTTATATTTACAGGGGGACTATGGCTACACCTTC

abundance: -
d_gene: TRBD1
v_gene: TRBV28
j_gene: TRBJ1-2
CDR3aa: CASSDRGGDYGYTF
CDR3nt: TGTGCCAGCAGCGACAGGGGGGGAGACTATGGCTACACCTTC

abundance: -
d_gene: -
v_gene: TRBV2
j_gene: TRBJ1-2
CDR3aa: CASSEALGLVVYGYTF
CDR3nt: TGTGCCAGCAGTGAAGCGCTAGGACTGGTGGTCTATGGCTACACCTTC

abundance: few
d_gene: TRBD1
v_gene: TRBV19
j_gene: TRBJ1-2
CDR3aa: CASSIDGAGGMGDYGYTF
CDR3nt: TGTGCCAGTAGTATCGACGGGGCAGGGGGTATGGGAGACTATGGCTACACCTTC

abundance: -
d_gene: TRBD1
v_gene: TRBV14
j_gene: TRBJ1-2
CDR3aa: CASSQERQGAWGYTF
CDR3nt: TGTGCCAGCAGCCAAGAGAGACAGGGGGCGTGGGGCTACACCTTC

abundance: -
d_gene: TRBD2
v_gene: TRBV7-2
j_gene: TRBJ2-1
CDR3aa: CASSLGLAVTYNEQFF
CDR3nt: TGTGCCAGCAGCTTAGGACTAGCGGTGACCTACAATGAGCAGTTCTTC

abundance: few
d_gene: -
v_gene: TRBV11-2
j_gene: TRBJ1-1
CDR3aa: CASSSMPGIEAFF
CDR3nt: TGTGCCAGCAGCTCCATGCCGGGGATTGAAGCTTTCTTT

abundance: -
d_gene: -
v_gene: TRBV2
j_gene: TRBJ1-5
CDR3aa: CASSEGLTVNQPQHF
CDR3nt: TGTGCCAGCAGTGAAGGGTTGACAGTCAATCAGCCCCAGCATTTT

abundance: -
d_gene: TRBD1
v_gene: TRBV10-1
j_gene: TRBJ2-7
CDR3aa: CASSEGTGGKSYEQYF
CDR3nt: TGCGCCAGCAGTGAGGGGACAGGGGGGAAGTCCTACGAGCAGTACTTC

abundance: -
d_gene: TRBD1
v_gene: TRBV11-3
j_gene: TRBJ2-1
CDR3aa: CASSPRGQGYNEQFF
CDR3nt: TGTGCCAGCAGCCCCAGGGGACAGGGGTACAATGAGCAGTTCTTC

abundance: -
d_gene: -
v_gene: TRBV27
j_gene: TRBJ2-3
CDR3aa: CASSFSLATSTDTQYF
CDR3nt: TGTGCCAGCAGTTTTTCGCTAGCGACCAGCACAGATACGCAGTATTTT

abundance: -
d_gene: TRBD1
v_gene: TRBV27
j_gene: TRBJ2-7
CDR3aa: CASSLPQGSSGSYEQYF
CDR3nt: TGTGCCAGCAGTTTACCACAGGGGTCATCTGGGTCCTACGAGCAGTACTTC

abundance: -
d_gene: TRBD2
v_gene: TRBV15
j_gene: TRBJ2-3
CDR3aa: CATSRGSSSGSTDTQYF
CDR3nt: TGTGCCACCAGCAGAGGTAGTTCTAGCGGGAGTACAGATACGCAGTATTTT

abundance: -
d_gene: TRBD1
v_gene: TRBV10-1
j_gene: TRBJ2-5
CDR3aa: CASIVTRDRDQYF
CDR3nt: TGCGCCAGCATTGTAACCCGGGACAGGGACCAGTACTTC

abundance: once
d_gene: -
v_gene: TRBV7-8
j_gene: TRBJ1-4
CDR3aa: CASSLVGTRSSNEKLFF
CDR3nt: TGTGCCAGCAGCTTAGTCGGTACCCGGAGTTCCAATGAAAAACTGTTTTTT

abundance: -
d_gene: -
v_gene: TRBV6-5
j_gene: TRBJ2-3
CDR3aa: CASSFQRAYTQYF
CDR3nt: TGTGCCAGCAGTTTCCAGAGGGCATATACGCAGTATTTT

abundance: -
d_gene: TRBD1
v_gene: TRBV6-5
j_gene: TRBJ2-7
CDR3aa: CASSQGASEQYF
CDR3nt: TGTGCCAGCAGCCAGGGGGCGAGCGAGCAGTACTTC

abundance: -
d_gene: -
v_gene: TRBV19
j_gene: TRBJ1-3
CDR3aa: CASSDRISGNTIYF
CDR3nt: TGTGCCAGTAGTGACAGGATCTCTGGAAACACCATATATTTT

abundance: few
d_gene: TRBD1
v_gene: TRBV18
j_gene: TRBJ2-7
CDR3aa: CASSQGQGAYEQYF
CDR3nt: TGTGCCAGCTCACAAGGACAGGGTGCCTACGAGCAGTACTTC

abundance: -
d_gene: TRBD1
v_gene: TRBV28
j_gene: TRBJ1-5
CDR3aa: CASSLYRGLGQPQHF
CDR3nt: TGTGCCAGCAGTTTATACAGGGGCCTAGGCCAGCCCCAGCATTTT

abundance: -
d_gene: -
v_gene: TRBV12-3/TRBV12-4
j_gene: TRBJ1-5
CDR3aa: CASSLQGYQPQHF
CDR3nt: TGTGCCAGCAGTTTGCAGGGGTACCAGCCCCAGCATTTT

abundance: -
d_gene: -
v_gene: TRBV2
j_gene: TRBJ2-2
CDR3aa: CASSDDLGTPGELFF
CDR3nt: TGTGCCAGCAGTGATGACCTGGGGACACCCGGGGAGCTGTTTTTT

abundance: -
d_gene: -
v_gene: TRBV11-2
j_gene: TRBJ2-7
CDR3aa: CASSSRTAQNYEQYF
CDR3nt: TGTGCCAGCAGCTCTCGGACAGCCCAGAACTACGAGCAGTACTTC

abundance: -
d_gene: -
v_gene: TRBV29-1
j_gene: TRBJ2-7
CDR3aa: CSVEDPGGAPGEQYF
CDR3nt: TGCAGCGTTGAAGACCCCGGAGGGGCCCCAGGCGAGCAGTACTTC

abundance: -
d_gene: -
v_gene: TRBV2
j_gene: TRBJ1-1
CDR3aa: CATHRTTNTEAFF
CDR3nt: TGTGCCACCCACAGGACTACAAACACTGAAGCTTTCTTT

abundance: -
d_gene: -
v_gene: TRBV2
j_gene: TRBJ1-1
CDR3aa: CASSGGMNTEAFF
CDR3nt: TGTGCCAGCAGTGGAGGCATGAACACTGAAGCTTTCTTT

abundance: once
d_gene: TRBD1
v_gene: TRBV3-1/TRBV3-2
j_gene: TRBJ1-2
CDR3aa: CASSPPRTGFGYTF
CDR3nt: TGTGCCAGCAGCCCTCCCAGGACAGGGTTCGGCTACACCTTC

abundance: -
d_gene: -
v_gene: TRBV9
j_gene: TRBJ1-1
CDR3aa: CASSVLGGGSGTEAFF
CDR3nt: TGTGCCAGCAGCGTACTAGGTGGGGGGAGCGGCACTGAAGCTTTCTTT

abundance: once
d_gene: TRBD2
v_gene: TRBV2
j_gene: TRBJ2-3
CDR3aa: CASSELAGATDTQYF
CDR3nt: TGTGCCAGCAGTGAACTAGCGGGGGCCACAGATACGCAGTATTTT

abundance: -
d_gene: -
v_gene: TRBV19
j_gene: TRBJ2-3
CDR3aa: CASSPGDWSTDTQYF
CDR3nt: TGTGCCAGTAGTCCTGGGGACTGGAGCACAGATACGCAGTATTTT

abundance: once
d_gene: TRBD1
v_gene: TRBV6-4
j_gene: TRBJ1-5
CDR3aa: CASSEDRGQPQHF
CDR3nt: TGTGCCAGCAGTGAGGACAGGGGGCAGCCCCAGCATTTT